This entry is about one TCR beta chain. The entry originates in a study of blood T cell repertoires in COVID-19. Study-wide background: COVID-19 samples from acute and convalescent phases originated in the United States, Italy and Spain. The analysed material was cDNA or gDNA that came from T cells, B-cell-depleted T cells, or PBMCs.

V lost 3 bases and J lost 3, with 12 bases in between. This CDR3 is 15 amino acids long. Germline loops: CDR1 LGHDT, CDR2 YNNKEL (reference sequence). Study processing details: Nucleated cell number was recorded as an estimate derived from reference gene primer amplification. Sequencing used immunoSEQ multiplex PCR; TCRdb keeps in-frame clones, though not all of them. V, J and clone size reflect that table, while D and trimming were determined from the DNA. The table records approximately 120,000 clones, more than 70% of them present only once. The sequenced sample was peripheral blood. The receptor's source is a man aged 80 or over with active or convalescent COVID-19. The rearrangement joins TRBV3-1 (or the pseudogene TRBV3-2) to TRBJ1-3, with D possibly matching TRBD1 (5 bases). CDR3 sequence reads: CASSHGAGLGNTIYF. CDR3 nucleotides: TGTGCCAGCAGCCATGGGGCAGGTCTTGGAAACACCATATATTTT.